Detailed here is one T cell receptor (beta chain). Repertoires were generated with immunoSEQ multiplex PCR, while TCRdb's copy carries only in-frame clones and drops some. The table records under 2,500 clones, around 73% of them present only once. After more than 13 days' expansion, CD4+ cells were restimulated 20 to 30 h with HeLa expressing allogeneic DPB1. Stimulation used HeLa cells expressing transduced HLA-DPA1/DPB1, HLA-DM, invariant chain and CD80. Average purity of the negatively selected CD4+ T cells was around 98%. This record comes from a study of T cell repertoires and HLA-DP antigens. Study-wide background: Transduced HeLa cells presented HLA-DP to CD4+ T cells. Study outcomes and limitations: Antigen presentation used HeLa cells, with total CD4+ cells responding.

This TCR was recovered from a woman aged 18-35 years in good health and CMV-seronegative. The sequenced sample was CD137- CD4+ T cells from cultured PBMCs.

CDR3 sequence: CASSHGDSEKLFF. CDR3 sequence (DNA): TGTGCCAGCTCACACGGGGACAGTGAAAAACTGTTTTTT. The chain recombines TRBV18 with TRBJ1-4; 7 bases map to TRBD1. CDR3 length: 13 residues. Trimming at V came to 4 bases and at J to 7 bases, leaving 3 bases not matched to a gene. Germline loops: CDR1 KGHSH, CDR2 LQKENI.